This T cell receptor (beta chain) was recovered during a study of T cell responses to AZD1222 COVID-19 vaccine. Study-wide results and limits: Just five to seven people given AZD1222 tested seropositive at baseline. It was only after the peak T cell response that any repertoires were sampled.

Clones were read by immunoSEQ multiplex PCR, and TCRdb kept only the in-frame ones, dropping some. The sample lists 150,000 or so clones; approximately 91% were seen once. With respect to this clone: Antigen specificity is unknown.

The CDR3 has 20 amino acids. Germline loops: CDR1 SGHTA, CDR2 FQGTGA. Losses at the gene ends were 0 bases for V and 4 bases for J; bases not matched to a gene: 13. The V call is TRBV7-3, the J call TRBJ2-3, with 13 nucleotides matching TRBD2. The sequence was collected from an adult who received the AZD1222 COVID-19 vaccine. Specimen: peripheral blood, collected 28 days after the second AZD1222 dose. The CDR3 sequence is CASSLTGPGTSGANSDTQYF. CDR3 nucleotide sequence: TGTGCCAGCAGCTTAACGGGACCCGGGACTAGCGGGGCTAACTCAGATACGCAGTATTTT.